This is a list of T cell receptor beta chains from one sample in a study of identifying expanded T cells in peripheral blood. Some clones are missing from TCRdb's copy, which holds only in-frame ones; the method was immunoSEQ multiplex PCR. Of tens of thousands of clones in the sample, over 75% were seen once. The specimen was blood. These receptors were obtained from a person aged 18 to 75 in good health. Each CDR3 is given with its conserved first and last residue. The D gene is left open where the match is weak. Not all rows give a size; the values are once, few, many and, for expanded clones, a class.

clone size: NA
V gene: TRBV12-5
J gene: TRBJ1-2
D gene: NA
CDR3 length: 14
CDR3 protein: CASGFAGVNYGYTF
CDR3 DNA: TGTGCTAGTGGCTTTGCAGGGGTCAACTATGGCTACACCTTC

clone size: few
V gene: TRBV7-2
J gene: TRBJ1-2
D gene: NA
CDR3 length: 14
CDR3 protein: CASSQLQGKYGYTF
CDR3 DNA: TGTGCCAGCAGCCAGCTACAGGGAAAGTATGGCTACACCTTC

clone size: NA
V gene: TRBV7-2
J gene: TRBJ1-2
D gene: TRBD1
CDR3 length: 17
CDR3 protein: CASSFISLRDRDYGYTF
CDR3 DNA: TGTGCCAGCAGCTTTATTTCTCTCCGGGACAGGGACTATGGCTACACCTTC

clone size: NA
V gene: TRBV30
J gene: TRBJ1-1
D gene: NA
CDR3 length: 13
CDR3 protein: CAWSVVLNTEAFF
CDR3 DNA: TGTGCCTGGAGTGTCGTACTGAACACTGAAGCTTTCTTT

clone size: NA
V gene: TRBV10-3
J gene: TRBJ2-7
D gene: TRBD1
CDR3 length: 18
CDR3 protein: CAISESGTGGRGSYEQYF
CDR3 DNA: TGTGCCATCAGTGAGTCAGGGACAGGGGGCCGTGGATCCTACGAGCAGTACTTC

clone size: NA
V gene: TRBV19
J gene: TRBJ2-4
D gene: NA
CDR3 length: 17
CDR3 protein: CASSIVEQGLAKNIQYF
CDR3 DNA: TGTGCCAGTAGTATAGTTGAACAGGGTCTAGCCAAAAACATTCAGTACTTC

clone size: NA
V gene: TRBV13
J gene: TRBJ1-1
D gene: NA
CDR3 length: 16
CDR3 protein: CASSLEMGGMNTEAFF
CDR3 DNA: TGTGCCAGCAGCTTAGAGATGGGGGGAATGAACACTGAAGCTTTCTTT

clone size: NA
V gene: TRBV7-2
J gene: TRBJ1-3
D gene: NA
CDR3 length: 16
CDR3 protein: CASSPRFSISGNTIYF
CDR3 DNA: TGTGCCAGCAGCCCCCGTTTTTCAATCTCTGGAAACACCATATATTTT

clone size: NA
V gene: TRBV7-9
J gene: TRBJ1-2
D gene: NA
CDR3 length: 14
CDR3 protein: CASSPPTVDYGYTF
CDR3 DNA: TGTGCCAGCAGCCCCCCAACGGTGGACTATGGCTACACCTTC

clone size: NA
V gene: TRBV5-1
J gene: TRBJ2-1
D gene: NA
CDR3 length: 14
CDR3 protein: CASSLAGGNNEQFF
CDR3 DNA: TGCGCCAGCAGCTTGGCTGGAGGTAACAATGAGCAGTTCTTC

clone size: NA
V gene: TRBV30
J gene: TRBJ1-4
D gene: NA
CDR3 length: 12
CDR3 protein: CAWSDLGEKLFF
CDR3 DNA: TGTGCCTGGAGTGACCTGGGTGAAAAACTGTTTTTT

clone size: NA
V gene: TRBV18
J gene: TRBJ1-4
D gene: NA
CDR3 length: 14
CDR3 protein: CASSQQGRSEKLFF
CDR3 DNA: TGTGCCAGCTCACAACAGGGTCGTAGTGAAAAACTGTTTTTT

clone size: NA
V gene: TRBV6-6
J gene: TRBJ2-1
D gene: NA
CDR3 length: 15
CDR3 protein: CASRQVRLTDNEQFF
CDR3 DNA: TGTGCCAGCAGGCAAGTGAGGCTGACCGACAATGAGCAGTTCTTC

clone size: once
V gene: TRBV11-2
J gene: TRBJ1-1
D gene: TRBD1
CDR3 length: 16
CDR3 protein: CASSLALRQGDTEAFF
CDR3 DNA: TGTGCCAGCAGCTTAGCCCTTCGACAGGGAGACACTGAAGCTTTCTTT

clone size: NA
V gene: TRBV7-6
J gene: TRBJ2-2
D gene: TRBD2
CDR3 length: 16
CDR3 protein: CASSLVLAGTGGELFF
CDR3 DNA: TGTGCCAGCAGCTTAGTCCTAGCGGGTACGGGCGGGGAGCTGTTTTTT

clone size: NA
V gene: TRBV28
J gene: TRBJ1-5
D gene: NA
CDR3 length: 15
CDR3 protein: CASSLLENRVQPQHF
CDR3 DNA: TGTGCCAGCAGTTTACTGGAGAACAGGGTCCAGCCCCAGCATTTT

clone size: NA
V gene: TRBV5-1
J gene: TRBJ1-4
D gene: NA
CDR3 length: 14
CDR3 protein: CASSRDGTNEKLFF
CDR3 DNA: TGCGCCAGCAGCCGGGACGGAACTAATGAAAAACTGTTTTTT

clone size: few
V gene: TRBV6-5
J gene: TRBJ1-3
D gene: NA
CDR3 length: 15
CDR3 protein: CASRAPRGGGNTIYF
CDR3 DNA: TGTGCCAGCAGGGCCCCGAGGGGCGGAGGAAACACCATATATTTT